This is a list of T cell receptor beta chains from one sample in a study of OX40 agonist ivuxolimab in advanced cancers. Produced via immunoSEQ multiplex PCR; TCRdb's table is partial and in-frame only. The sample contains 70,000 or so clones, roughly 88% of which appear only once. The sequences come from CD4+ or CD8+ T cells sorted from blood, collected in a trial of the OX40 agonist ivuxolimab. These TCRs come from an adult with an advanced solid tumor such as melanoma, head and neck, liver or kidney cancer. Each CDR3 is given without its conserved first and last residue. The D gene is left open where the match is weak. Not all rows give a size; the values are once, few, many and, for expanded clones, a class.

TRBJ2-5 . . TRBV10-3 AISVVGGETQY
TRBJ2-7 . . TRBV6-1 ASNQVAKVQY
TRBJ2-1 . . TRBV27 ASSQTYNEQF
TRBJ1-1 . . TRBV19 ASRQGMNTEAF
TRBJ1-1 once . TRBV7-9 ASRDTAAAAF
TRBJ2-7 . TRBD1 TRBV15 ATSRDGGTGPYEQY
TRBJ2-2 . . TRBV2 ASSASDGPGELF
TRBJ1-2 . . TRBV6-5 ASSDGYSYT
TRBJ2-1 . TRBD1 TRBV2 ASSETWDRGAWDEQF
TRBJ1-2 . . TRBV27 ASRPTGIYGYT
TRBJ1-6 . . TRBV27 ASSLHASLQNSPLH
TRBJ1-2 . . TRBV2 ASSVGGPDGYT
TRBJ1-3 . TRBD1 TRBV5-1 ASSFTQGAPYSGNTIY
TRBJ1-1 . . TRBV6-6 ASSPARASTEAF
TRBJ1-3 . . TRBV7-9 ASSRHGASGNTIY
TRBJ1-2 . . TRBV9 ASSPSQGYGYGYT
TRBJ2-3 . . TRBV7-2 ASSIRPGSTDTQY
TRBJ1-1 once TRBD1 TRBV9 ASSVVRTGAGAEAF
TRBJ1-6 few . TRBV11-2 ASSSPGGQSPLH
TRBJ1-1 . . TRBV5-1 ASSLGQENTEAF
TRBJ1-5 . . TRBV15 ATSRDAQQPQH
TRBJ1-1 . . TRBV7-6 ASSLGTLGGNTEAF
TRBJ2-6 . . TRBV6-1 ASKQHDSGANVLT
TRBJ1-5 . . TRBV19 ASMPGGNQPQH
TRBJ2-5 . TRBD2 TRBV6-5 ASSYAGVGETQY
TRBJ2-2 medium-sized TRBD1 TRBV4-3 ASSPRTGLYTGELF